This T cell receptor (beta chain) was documented in a study of blood T cells in healthy people across ages (dated by TCRdb to between 2014 and 2016). The study in broad terms: In model experiments, template switching captured about one uniquely barcoded TCR beta cDNA molecule for every two T cells. For two donors (one aged 18 to 29 and one aged 80 or older), the study analyzed two additional independent replicas of 1 million unique cDNA reads from the same blood draw. Donors of different ages were randomly distributed across sequencing lanes to avoid experimental bias. The study measured age-related changes in TCR beta repertoire diversity using deep sequencing normalized with unique cDNA molecular identifiers. Four age groups were formed from the donors: young (average 16 years), middle-aged (less than 40), aged (more than 55) and long-lived (approximately 78). Findings and caveats that apply to the study as a whole: Donor CMV infection status was unknown, potentially confounding age-related changes in expanded clonotypes. A strong correlation was found between observed TCR beta diversity and the percentage of naive T cells measured by flow cytometry. Since profiling was done on bulk unsorted PBMCs, naive and antigen-experienced compartments could not be conclusively compared. Estimates of total diversity based on one million sequenced T cells were regarded as lower bounds and as underestimates. Compared with the aged group, more naive CD4+ T cells, fewer expanded clones and increased TCR diversity were shown by the long-lived group, suggesting age selection. Observed TCR beta diversity per million T cells fell roughly linearly with age, and a significant reduction was already apparent by age around 44.

The donors were some 36 Caucasian individuals from Russia, aged about 6 to 100 years, who were systemically healthy. Ten milliliters of peripheral blood were drawn from each donor into EDTA-treated Vacutainer tubes. Ficoll-Paque density-gradient centrifugation was used to isolate PBMCs, with at least 6 million per sample. Trizol reagent was used to extract total RNA from the PBMCs, yielding at least 6 micrograms per sample. Naive CD45RAhigh/CD27high T cell percentages were measured by flow cytometry on a PBMC aliquot from every donor. The CDR3 holds 13 amino acids from the cysteine to the phenylalanine. The read is trimmed to its CDR3 DNA, 39 bases read in frame from base 1. The germline V gene supplies CDR1 KGHDR and CDR2 SFDVKD. V sheds 2 bases and J sheds 8 bases, leaving 9 bases between their ends. In regard to this clonotype: Its antigen is currently not known. Base qualities were left out, and no much larger clone turns up one base away.

The library was obtained by 5' RACE. The sample was run on an Illumina HiSeq 2500. The second PCR ran for roughly 6 to 11 cycles and used a J-beta primer mix along with a sample-barcoded 5' primer. A unique molecular identifier was introduced onto each TCR beta cDNA molecule by a template-switch 5' adaptor carrying 12 random nucleotides. Each sample yielded at least 2.5 million CDR3-containing paired-end reads. All of the RNA was converted into first-strand cDNA using the Mint cDNA synthesis kit, with a TRBC-specific oligonucleotide serving as the primer. After uracil-DNA glycosylase treatment, a first 18-cycle PCR used universal primers M1SS and BC2_uni_R on all cDNA. Per the original workflow: Each sample was normalized by randomly selecting 1 million high-quality reads, each carrying a distinct molecular identifier. Instead of being binned into consensus sequences, reads with shared molecular identifiers were discarded. MiTCR, with a Q25 quality threshold and the strictest error-elimination algorithm, was used for CDR3 identification, clonotype clustering and error correction. Lower-bound total TCR beta diversity was estimated with a nonparametric unseen species model using Euler transformation. The public reads were reprocessed in TCRdb via fastp at Q25 and MiXCR, keeping in-frame beta chains. All rows with the same CDR3 protein become a single entry with the most common DNA and genes. The V and J calls were determined by TCRdb, not by the authors. A total of about 800,000 distinct CDR3 sequences appear in this sample, 35% to 60% of them only once. The ten largest clones capture 15% to 20% of the sample.

Sample: blood. The receptor chain draws on TRBV24-1 and TRBJ2-1; TRBD1 might be the D gene, on 5 matching bases. The sequence was collected from an elderly man in good health. The DNA sequence follows: TGTGCCACCAGTGATTCGACAGACGATGAGCAGTTCTTC. Translation gives CATSDSTDDEQFF.